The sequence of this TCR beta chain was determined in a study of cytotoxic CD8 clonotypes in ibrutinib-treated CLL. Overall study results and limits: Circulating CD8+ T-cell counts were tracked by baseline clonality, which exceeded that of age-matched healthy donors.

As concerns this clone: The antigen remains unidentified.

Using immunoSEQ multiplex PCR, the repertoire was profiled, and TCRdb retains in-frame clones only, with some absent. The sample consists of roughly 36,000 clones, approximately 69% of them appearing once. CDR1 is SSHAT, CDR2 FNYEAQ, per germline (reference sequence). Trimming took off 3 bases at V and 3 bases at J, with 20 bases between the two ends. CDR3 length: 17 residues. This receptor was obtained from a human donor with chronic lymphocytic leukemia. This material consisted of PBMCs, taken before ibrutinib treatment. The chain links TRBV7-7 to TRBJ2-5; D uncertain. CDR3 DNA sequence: TGTGCCAGCAGCTTGGGCCTCTTCCAGACATCTAAAGAGACCCAGTACTTC. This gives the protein CASSLGLFQTSKETQYF. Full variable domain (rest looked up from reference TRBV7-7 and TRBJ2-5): GAGVSQSPRYKVTKRGQDVTLRCDPISSHATLYWYQQALGQGPEFLTYFNYEAQPDKSGLPSDRFSAERPEGSISTLTIQRTEQRDSAMYRCASSLGLFQTSKETQYFGPGTRLLVL.